These 11 T cell receptor beta chains share one sample of origin, sequenced in a study of B cell selection in AIRE deficiency. Conventional CD4 T cells were sorted as CD4+CD127+ cells. Libraries were prepared by immunoSEQ multiplex PCR; TCRdb keeps only in-frame clonotypes and omits some of them. The sample has 20,000 to 30,000 clones, around 97% seen once; the top ten hold roughly 0.2%. The sample comprised conventional CD4+ T cells sorted from PBMCs. These TCRs come from a human donor with AIRE deficiency.

The rearrangement links TRBV6-4 to TRBJ2-7; D is undetermined. Trimming removed 8 bases at V and 4 bases at J, with 18 bases between. The V gene's germline CDR1 is MRHNA and CDR2 SNTAGT. The CDR3 has 14 amino acids. CDR3 amino acids: CASLRRSLTYEQYF. DNA for the CDR3: TGTGCCAGCCTGAGACGGTCTCTGACTTACGAGCAGTACTTC.

The sample holds one count of this clone. The gene calls are TRBV6-4 and TRBJ1-5; 7 bases match TRBD1. The V gene end was trimmed by 8 bases and the J gene end by 11 bases; junction bases not matched to a gene: 12. In germline, CDR1 is MRHNA, CDR2 SNTAGT. The CDR3 length is 13 residues. The CDR3 bases are TGTGCCAGCGGACCAGGGGGTGTGGGAGCCCAGCATTTT. Protein sequence: CASGPGGVGAQHF.

The V call is TRBV4-1, the J call TRBJ1-5; D is ambiguous. CDR1 and CDR2 from the germline V gene are MGHRA and YSYEKL. The CDR3 consists of 18 residues. V lost 0 bases to trimming and J lost 0 bases, with 15 bases between them. CDR3 loop: CASSQDKSGVYSNQPQHF. The DNA of the CDR3 is TGCGCCAGCAGCCAAGATAAATCTGGCGTTTATAGCAATCAGCCCCAGCATTTT.

The gene calls are TRBV27 and TRBJ1-5; TRBD1 aligns across 7 bases. CDR1 and CDR2 from the germline V gene are MNHEY and SMNVEV (reference sequence). CDR3 length equals 13 residues. V lost 5 bases, J lost 7 bases, and 5 bases stayed unmatched. The chain's CDR3 is CASSVQGRQPQHF. CDR3 in DNA: TGTGCCAGCAGTGTACAGGGGCGACAGCCCCAGCATTTT.

The chain links TRBV6-5 to TRBJ2-7; D call uncertain. Germline CDR1 reads MNHEY; CDR2 reads SVGAGI. The CDR3 is 14 residues long. Trimming shortened V by 4 bases and J by 6 bases, and 16 bases separated the two germline ends. The DNA of the CDR3 is TGTGCCAGCAGTTCCGCTCAGTCGCTCGGCGAGCAGTACTTC. This translates into CASSSAQSLGEQYF.

CDR3 sequence reads: CASSDRDRITKNIQYF. The CDR3 DNA is TGTGCCAGCAGTGACCGGGACAGGATAACCAAAAACATTCAGTACTTC. V gene TRBV2 combines with J gene TRBJ2-4; 8 positions match TRBD1. With 3 bases clipped from V and 2 bases from J, the junction kept 6 bases outside the gene matches. CDR1 is SNHLY, CDR2 FYNNEI, per germline. This CDR3 comprises 16 residues.

As to this clone: Other DNA sequences in this specimen translate into the identical CDR3. The chain joins TRBV7-9 to TRBJ1-1, with D perhaps TRBD1 (5 bases). Looked up from germline, CDR1 is SEHNR and CDR2 is FQNEAQ (reference sequence). V was shortened by 3 bases and J by 0 bases, with 11 bases between the two germline ends. There are 15 residues in the CDR3. CDR3 DNA sequence: TGTGCCAGCAGCTTCCGGGGGTGGATGAACACTGAAGCTTTCTTT. Residues: CASSFRGWMNTEAFF.

V gene TRBV13 combines with J gene TRBJ1-4; TRBD1 matches 8 bases. There are 18 residues in the CDR3. V dropped 5 bases and J dropped 0; count of bases not matched to a gene: 11. Per germline, CDR1 PRHDT and CDR2 FYEKMQ (reference sequence). The CDR3 region has the DNA TGTGCCAGCAGCCCCAGGACAGGGCTGCATGCAACTAATGAAAAACTGTTTTTT. Translation: CASSPRTGLHATNEKLFF. The full variable domain, completed using reference TRBV13 and TRBJ1-4, is AAGVIQSPRHLIKEKRETATLKCYPIPRHDTVYWYQQGPGQDPQFLISFYEKMQSDKGSIPDRFSAQQFSDYHSELNMSSLELGDSALYFCASSPRTGLHATNEKLFFGSGTQLSVL.

The rearrangement uses TRBV28 and TRBJ2-7; 7 bases map to TRBD2. Germline V CDR1 and CDR2: MDHEN, SYDVKM. The CDR3 covers 13 residues. V gave up 7 bases and J gave up 1 base; unmatched junction bases: 4. The CDR3 reads CASTGGSSYEQYF. The DNA of the CDR3 is TGTGCCAGCACTGGCGGGAGTTCCTACGAGCAGTACTTC.

This clone was counted once. CDR3 nucleotide sequence: TGCGCCAGCAGCTCTGGGAGACAAGAGACCCAGTACTTC. The encoded protein is CASSSGRQETQYF. The chain recombines TRBV5-1 with TRBJ2-5, with a weak D call TRBD2 (5 bases). The CDR3 spans 13 residues. Germline CDR1 is SGHRS and CDR2 is YFSETQ. V lost 3 bases, J lost 2 bases, and 8 bases lay in between. Variable domain in full (rest from reference TRBV5-1 and TRBJ2-5): KAGVTQTPRYLIKTRGQQVTLSCSPISGHRSVSWYQQTPGQGLQFLFEYFSETQRNKGNFPGRFSGRQFSNSRSEMNVSTLELGDSALYLCASSSGRQETQYFGPGTRLLVL.

This clone is a singleton in its sample. J is TRBJ2-1 and V is TRBV30, with TRBD2 identical over 9 bases. Germline V gene lookup returns CDR1 GTSNPN and CDR2 SVGIG (reference sequence). The CDR3 totals 14 residues. Trimming cost V 4 bases and J 4 bases; bases outside gene matches: 5. This CDR3 reads CAWKQAGGYNEQFF. In nucleotides, the CDR3 is TGTGCCTGGAAACAAGCGGGAGGTTACAATGAGCAGTTCTTC.